The 26 T cell receptor beta chains given below trace back to one sample, sequenced in a study of blood T cell repertoires in COVID-19. The data were produced by immunoSEQ multiplex PCR, yet TCRdb's version contains in-frame clones alone and is incomplete. The table shows some 210,000 clones, with 84% occurring only once. The sample taken for sequencing was peripheral blood. The receptors stem from a woman aged 70 to 79 with active or convalescent COVID-19.

The rearrangement joins TRBV6-1 to TRBJ2-1; D not resolved. V was shortened by 3 bases and J by 12 bases, with 15 bases between the two germline ends. Looked up from germline, CDR1 is MNHNS and CDR2 is SASEGT. This CDR3 is built from 13 residues. CDR3 loop: CASSDPYPPGQFF. The CDR3 DNA is TGTGCCAGCAGTGATCCCTACCCCCCTGGGCAGTTCTTC.

A remark on this clone: The sample has other DNA sequences that encode this CDR3 too. V is TRBV18 and J is TRBJ2-7; 10 positions match TRBD1. The CDR3 sequence is 14 residues long. CDR1 KGHSH and CDR2 LQKENI come from the germline V gene. V dropped 3 bases and J dropped 4; count of bases not matched to a gene: 3. CDR3 amino acids: CASSPGTGAYEQYF. The CDR3 DNA sequence: TGTGCCAGCTCACCTGGGACAGGGGCTTACGAGCAGTACTTC.

The J gene is TRBJ1-1, the V gene TRBV21-1. TRBV21-1 is described as a pseudogene. The CDR3 is 13 amino acids. The CDR3 sequence: CASSTAGRTEAFF. DNA for the CDR3: TGTGCCAGCAGCACGGCGGGGCGAACTGAAGCTTTCTTT.

Concerning this clone itself: Distinct nucleotide sequences in the sample also encode this CDR3. This chain uses TRBV18 with TRBJ1-5, with TRBD1 matching 8 bases. The germline CDR1 and CDR2 sequences are KGHSH and LQKENI. The CDR3 contains 14 residues. V lost 2 bases, J lost 4 bases, and 1 base stayed unmatched. CDR3 in amino acids: CASSPGQGNQPQHF. For the CDR3, the DNA is TGTGCCAGCTCACCAGGACAGGGAAATCAGCCCCAGCATTTT.

The chain joins TRBV18 to TRBJ2-7; 7 positions agree with TRBD1. The V gene's germline CDR1 is KGHSH and CDR2 LQKENI. The CDR3 length is 14 residues. V shed 2 bases and J 3 bases; nucleotides not matched to a gene: 4. Here the CDR3 reads CASSPGTVDYEQYF. The CDR3 coding sequence is TGTGCCAGCTCACCAGGGACAGTGGACTACGAGCAGTACTTC.

The chain carries TRBV11-2 and TRBJ2-2; 8 bases align to TRBD2. V was clipped by 5 bases and J by 1 base; unmatched bases: 6. The CDR3 extends over 16 amino acids. Germline V gene sequence: CDR1 SGHAT, CDR2 FQNNGV. CDR3 protein: CASSLALAVNTGELFF. In DNA, the CDR3 is TGTGCCAGCAGCCTAGCACTAGCGGTGAACACCGGGGAGCTGTTTTTT.

The chain has TRBV4-1 and TRBJ2-4; 8 bases fit TRBD2. V dropped 0 bases and J dropped 0; count of bases not matched to a gene: 10. This CDR3 spans 19 amino acids. The V gene's germline CDR1 is MGHRA and CDR2 YSYEKL. The CDR3 sequence: CASSQEVGRAVLAKNIQYF. For the CDR3, the DNA is TGCGCCAGCAGCCAAGAGGTCGGGAGGGCCGTTTTAGCCAAAAACATTCAGTACTTC.

The CDR3 loop is CASSMGHRNQPQHF. As DNA, the CDR3 is TGTGCCAGTAGTATGGGACACCGCAATCAGCCCCAGCATTTT. The chain employs TRBV19 and TRBJ1-5, with D possibly TRBD1 on 6 matching bases. CDR3 length: 14 residues. Germline lookup yields CDR1 LNHDA and CDR2 SQIVND (reference sequence). V shed 3 bases and J shed 2 bases, with 8 bases lying between them.

This chain connects TRBV7-9 to TRBJ2-6, with no clear D. The CDR3 sequence is 15 residues long. The V and J ends lost 5 bases and 4 bases respectively, with 12 bases between them. Germline V gene sequence: CDR1 SEHNR, CDR2 FQNEAQ (reference sequence). The CDR3 region has the DNA TGTGCCAGCAGCCCCCCCCCAGGAGGGGCCAACGTCCTGACTTTC. It yields the protein CASSPPPGGANVLTF.

This chain uses TRBV5-1 with TRBJ2-3; D unresolved. Germline CDR1 and CDR2: SGHRS and YFSETQ. V lost 2 bases and J 0 bases, leaving 7 bases between the germline ends. This CDR3 has 14 residues. CDR3 sequence reads: CASSFFTSTDTQYF. The CDR3 nucleotides are TGCGCCAGCAGCTTCTTTACTAGCACAGATACGCAGTATTTT.

The chain uses TRBV11-2 and TRBJ2-5; no clear D. Looked up from germline, CDR1 is SGHAT and CDR2 is FQNNGV. The CDR3 has 13 residues. V was clipped by 1 base and J by 4 bases, with 7 bases between them. The CDR3 region is CASSLGLRETQYF. As DNA, the CDR3 is TGTGCCAGCAGCTTAGGCCTACGAGAGACCCAGTACTTC.

The rearrangement links TRBV19 to TRBJ1-1; tentatively, D is TRBD1 (5 bases). The CDR3 spans 17 residues. Trimming cost V 8 bases and J 0 bases, with 22 bases left between them. The V gene's germline CDR1 is LNHDA and CDR2 SQIVND (reference sequence). The CDR3 DNA follows: TGTGCCAGTCTCCCCCGGGGGGGTTCACACCTGAACACTGAAGCTTTCTTT. It is translated as CASLPRGGSHLNTEAFF.

The chain links TRBV28 to TRBJ2-1; TRBD1 is a possible D gene (5 bases). The CDR3 is made up of 15 amino acids. The V and J ends lost 3 bases and 9 bases respectively, with 18 bases between them. Germline CDR1 and CDR2: MDHEN and SYDVKM. The CDR3 nucleotides are TGTGCCAGCAGTTTTAGAGGACACTTTCCTACTGAGCAGTTCTTC. It translates to CASSFRGHFPTEQFF.

This clone was counted once. The chain is built from TRBV11-2 and TRBJ1-1, with a weak D call TRBD1 (6 bases). Germline CDR1 SGHAT, CDR2 FQNNGV. V was trimmed by 5 bases and J by 10 bases, leaving 23 bases between them. The CDR3 extends over 15 amino acids. The CDR3 DNA follows: TGTGCCAGCAGCCCCCGACAGGATACCCCTGGGGGAGCTTTCTTT. Protein sequence: CASSPRQDTPGGAFF.

In regard to this clone: The junction does not match germline at one end; this may be a read error. The chain couples TRBV4-1 to TRBJ1-3, with TRBD1 as a possible D gene (5 bases). Germline V lookup: CDR1 MGHRA, CDR2 YSYEKL. The CDR3 has 11 residues. CDR3 sequence reads: CASSQEGLFVF. The CDR3 DNA reads as TGCGCCAGCAGCCAGGAGGGACTGTTTGTCTTT.

A note on this clone: Other DNA sequences in this sample translate to the same CDR3. CDR3 bases: TGTGCCAGCAGCTTGACACTGAACACTGAAGCTTTCTTT. Translating it yields CASSLTLNTEAFF. The genes are TRBV7-9 and TRBJ1-1; D unclear. Trimming took 3 bases from V and 0 from J, leaving 5 bases between them. Looked up from germline, CDR1 is SEHNR and CDR2 is FQNEAQ (reference sequence). The CDR3 has 13 amino acids.

The chain employs TRBV6-5 and TRBJ1-5, with D unclear. Trimming left V 0 bases short and J 6 bases short, with 12 bases between. The germline gives CDR1 MNHEY, CDR2 SVGAGI. The CDR3 extends over 15 amino acids. DNA of the CDR3: TGTGCCAGCAGTTACTCGAGTTTGTCACCTCAGCCCCAGCATTTT. Protein sequence: CASSYSSLSPQPQHF.

The table lists this clone with a few counts. The chain carries TRBV9 and TRBJ2-5; 10 bases align to TRBD2. CDR3 size: 16 residues. Germline V gives CDR1 SGDLS, CDR2 YYNGEE. The V and J ends lost 0 bases and 5 bases, in that order; junction bases with no gene match: 7. The CDR3 bases are TGTGCCAGCAGCGTAGGTCGAGCGGGAGGGCGGGAGACCCAGTACTTC. As protein: CASSVGRAGGRETQYF.

The gene calls are TRBV12-5 and TRBJ2-5, with 14 bases matching TRBD2. The CDR3 consists of 16 residues. Trimming at V came to 6 bases and at J to 5 bases, leaving 8 bases not matched to a gene. Germline CDR1 is LGHNT and CDR2 is FRNRAP. The CDR3 nucleotides are TGTGCTAGTGGCTTCGGGACTAGCGGGAGTGGGGAGACCCAGTACTTC. Its translation is CASGFGTSGSGETQYF.

The rearrangement uses TRBV5-1 and TRBJ1-1; the match to TRBD1 covers 8 bases. This CDR3 is built from 17 residues. V lost 3 bases to trimming and J lost 11 bases; unmatched junction nucleotides: 21. CDR1 and CDR2 (germline): SGHRS, YFSETQ. The CDR3 loop is CASSSGSGGSGRMEAFF. The DNA for the CDR3 is TGCGCCAGCAGCTCGGGATCAGGGGGCAGTGGGCGCATGGAGGCTTTCTTT.

This chain uses TRBV13 with TRBJ2-7; 11 bases match TRBD2. Losses at the gene ends were 4 bases for V and 2 bases for J; bases not matched to a gene: 7. The germline gives CDR1 PRHDT, CDR2 FYEKMQ (reference sequence). CDR3 length: 16 amino acids. CDR3 DNA sequence: TGTGCCAGCAGCTCGCGCCCTAGCGGGAGGCCCTACGAGCAGTACTTC. It specifies CASSSRPSGRPYEQYF.

This chain links TRBV5-1 with TRBJ2-5; 9 bases match TRBD1. The germline V gene has CDR1 SGHRS and CDR2 YFSETQ. Unmatched junction bases numbered 7, after V lost 2 bases and J lost 5 bases. The CDR3 sequence is 15 residues long. Here the CDR3 DNA reads TGCGCCAGCAGCTTATCACAGGGGGCTGGGGAGACCCAGTACTTC. Translated: CASSLSQGAGETQYF.

The rearrangement joins TRBV19 to TRBJ2-5, with 12 bases identical to TRBD2. The junction had 5 bases not matched to a gene; V was cut back by 1 base and J by 5 bases. This CDR3 has 16 residues. CDR1 is LNHDA and CDR2 is SQIVND in the germline V gene (reference sequence). CDR3 sequence: CASSIGLAGEGETQYF. In DNA, the CDR3 is TGTGCCAGTAGTATAGGACTAGCGGGAGAGGGGGAGACCCAGTACTTC. The variable domain in full, with the rest retrieved from reference TRBV19 and TRBJ2-5, is DGGITQSPKYLFRKEGQNVTLSCEQNLNHDAMYWYRQDPGQGLRLIYYSQIVNDFQKGDIAEGYSVSREKKESFPLTVTSAQKNPTAFYLCASSIGLAGEGETQYFGPGTRLLVL.

This sequence joins TRBV30 and TRBJ2-1; D call uncertain. CDR1 and CDR2 from the germline V gene are GTSNPN and SVGIG (reference sequence). V was clipped by 0 bases and J by 5 bases, with 8 bases between them. CDR3 size: 13 residues. The DNA of the CDR3 is TGTGCCTGGAGTGTGTCCAAGCACAATGAGCAGTTCTTC. Its protein is CAWSVSKHNEQFF.

This clone appeared once. The genes are TRBV7-9 and TRBJ2-1; TRBD2 matches at 8 bases. Germline trimming cut 4 bases from V and 4 bases from J; bases unmatched to any gene: 12. Germline-derived CDR1 and CDR2 are SEHNR and FQNEAQ (reference sequence). The CDR3 contains 17 residues. The CDR3 region is CASSSPQAGDFYNEQFF. CDR3 bases: TGTGCCAGCAGCTCCCCCCAAGCGGGAGATTTTTACAATGAGCAGTTCTTC.

This chain uses TRBV24-1 with TRBJ2-3; D gene unclear. V shed 5 bases and J shed 5 bases, with 10 bases lying between them. This CDR3 has 13 residues. The germline CDR1 and CDR2 sequences are KGHDR and SFDVKD. CDR3 in amino acids: CATSVKYRDTQYF. The CDR3 DNA is TGTGCCACCAGTGTTAAGTACAGAGATACGCAGTATTTT.